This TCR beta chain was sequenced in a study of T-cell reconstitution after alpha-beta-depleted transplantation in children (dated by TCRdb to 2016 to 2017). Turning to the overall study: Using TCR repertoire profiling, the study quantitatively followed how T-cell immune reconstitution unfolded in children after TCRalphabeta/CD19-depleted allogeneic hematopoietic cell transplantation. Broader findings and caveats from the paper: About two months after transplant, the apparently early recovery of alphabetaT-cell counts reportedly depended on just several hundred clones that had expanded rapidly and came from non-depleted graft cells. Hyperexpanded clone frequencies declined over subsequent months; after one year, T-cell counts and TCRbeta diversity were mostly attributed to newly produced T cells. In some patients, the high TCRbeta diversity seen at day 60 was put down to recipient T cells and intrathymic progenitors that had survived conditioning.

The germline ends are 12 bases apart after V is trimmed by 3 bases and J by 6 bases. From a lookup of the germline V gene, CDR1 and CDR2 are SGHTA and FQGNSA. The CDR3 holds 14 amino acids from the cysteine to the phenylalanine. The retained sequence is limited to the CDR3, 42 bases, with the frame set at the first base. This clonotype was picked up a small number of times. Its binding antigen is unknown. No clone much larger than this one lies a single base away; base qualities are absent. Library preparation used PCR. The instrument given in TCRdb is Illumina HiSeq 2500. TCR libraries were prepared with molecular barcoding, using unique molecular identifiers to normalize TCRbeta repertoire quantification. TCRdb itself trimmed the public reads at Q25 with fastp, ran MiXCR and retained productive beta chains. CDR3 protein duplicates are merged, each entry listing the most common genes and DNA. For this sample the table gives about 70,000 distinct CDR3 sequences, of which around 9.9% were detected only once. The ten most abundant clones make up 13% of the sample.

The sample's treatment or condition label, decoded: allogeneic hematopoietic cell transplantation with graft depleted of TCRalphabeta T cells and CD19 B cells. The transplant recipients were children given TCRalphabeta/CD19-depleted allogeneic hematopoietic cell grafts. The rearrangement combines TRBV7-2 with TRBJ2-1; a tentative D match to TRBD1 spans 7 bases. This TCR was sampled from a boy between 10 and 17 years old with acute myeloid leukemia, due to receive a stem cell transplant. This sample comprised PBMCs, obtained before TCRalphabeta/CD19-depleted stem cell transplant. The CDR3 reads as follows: CASSFPGGGNEQFF. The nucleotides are TGTGCCAGCAGCTTTCCAGGGGGAGGCAATGAGCAGTTCTTC. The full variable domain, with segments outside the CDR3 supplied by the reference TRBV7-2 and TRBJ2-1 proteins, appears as GAGVSQSPSNKVTEKGKDVELRCDPISGHTALYWYRQSLGQGLEFLIYFQGNSAPDKSGLPSDRFSAERTGGSVSTLTIQRTQQEDSAVYLCASSFPGGGNEQFFGPGTRLTVL.